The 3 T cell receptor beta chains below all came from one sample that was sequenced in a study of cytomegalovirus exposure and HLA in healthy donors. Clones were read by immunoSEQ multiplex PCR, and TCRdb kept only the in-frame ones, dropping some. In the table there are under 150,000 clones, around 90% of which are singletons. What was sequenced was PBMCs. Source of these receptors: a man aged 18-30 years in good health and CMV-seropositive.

The CDR3 nucleotides read TGCGCCAGCGCCACAATGTACCAAGAGACCCAGTACTTC. The encoded protein is CASATMYQETQYF. The chain uses TRBV5-1 and TRBJ2-5; D ambiguous. The CDR3 runs to 13 residues. CDR1 is SGHRS and CDR2 is YFSETQ in the germline V gene. The V end was cut by 7 bases, the J end by 0 bases, with 10 bases between.

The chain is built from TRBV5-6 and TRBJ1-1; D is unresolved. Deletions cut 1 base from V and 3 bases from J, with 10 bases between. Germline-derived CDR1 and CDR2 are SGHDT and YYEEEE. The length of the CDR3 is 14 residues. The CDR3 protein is CASSLPGRDTEAFF. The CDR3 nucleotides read TGTGCCAGCAGCTTGCCGGGGAGGGACACTGAAGCTTTCTTT.

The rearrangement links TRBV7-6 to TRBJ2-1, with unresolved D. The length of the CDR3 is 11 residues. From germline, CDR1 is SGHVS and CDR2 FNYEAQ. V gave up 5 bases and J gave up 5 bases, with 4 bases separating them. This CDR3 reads CASSQNNEQFF. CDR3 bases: TGTGCCAGCAGCCAAAACAATGAGCAGTTCTTC.